The clone carrying this T cell receptor beta chain was found a few times. The V gene lost 10 bases and the J gene lost 0 bases, with 13 bases spanning the gap. Germline lookup yields CDR1 ENHRY and CDR2 SYGVKD. There are 14 residues in the CDR3. The investigators reverse transcribed all of the isolated RNA, so they sequenced expressed TCRB transcripts. The protocol was immunoSEQ multiplex PCR, while the TCRdb copy is restricted to in-frame clones and leaves out a portion. This table has about 340,000 clones, 6.5% to 10% appearing once. This sample is part of a study of beta chain features in type 1 diabetes.

The chain links TRBV10-3 to TRBJ1-3, with D unresolved. Sequenced sample: central memory CD4+ T cells from blood. This clonotype was sampled from a woman in her late teens or twenties in good health. CDR3 amino acids: CATNREGSGNTIYF. CDR3 coding DNA: TGTGCCACCAACCGGGAGGGCTCTGGAAACACCATATATTTT.